The rows below give T cell receptor beta chains drawn from one sample of a study of shared clonotypes between healthy human individuals. Sequenced by immunoSEQ multiplex PCR; TCRdb stores in-frame clones only, minus some. Of more than 1 million clones listed, roughly 74% are singletons. The sequenced sample consisted of memory CD4+ T cells from PBMCs. The receptors were gathered from a man between 18 and 29 years old in good health. Some clones in this sample may be carry-over from other donors' samples. Both conserved end residues are part of each CDR3.

J,length,V,CDR3
TRBJ2-1,14,TRBV5-1,CASSFGTRFNEQFF
TRBJ2-1,16,TRBV9,CASSTLGGRSYNEQFF
TRBJ2-5,18,TRBV7-8,CASSLSWSLAGYQETQYF
TRBJ2-5,12,TRBV25-1,CASRGNAGTQYF
TRBJ2-1,14,TRBV2,CASTMEEGINEQFF
TRBJ2-1,17,TRBV18,CASSRGRLAGAYNEQFF
TRBJ1-1,13,TRBV5-1,CASSSGPNTEAFF
TRBJ2-5,12,TRBV29-1,CSARGLAGGGYF
TRBJ2-7,13,TRBV28,CASSLGVEYEQYF
TRBJ2-7,16,TRBV6-6,CASSPGSGGRVGEQYF
TRBJ2-5,14,TRBV30,CAWTSGGSVVTQYF
TRBJ1-4,11,TRBV10-2,CASGFGEKLFF
TRBJ1-2,11,TRBV27,CASSSIDGYTF
TRBJ1-2,14,TRBV30,CAWRGTGIPYGYTF
TRBJ2-1,18,TRBV5-6,CASSLRGLAGGTYNEQFF
TRBJ2-3,15,TRBV15,CATSIQGTSTDTQYF
TRBJ2-1,16,TRBV4-2,CASSQASASSYNEQFF
TRBJ2-7,16,TRBV19,CASSPGSTSGAYEQYF
TRBJ2-7,13,TRBV7-2,CASSLRTGVEQYF
TRBJ2-7,14,TRBV18,CASSPPSTGPEQYF
TRBJ2-1,14,TRBV28,CASSPHGPYNEQFF
TRBJ1-6,15,TRBV7-9,CASSLDSSYNSPLHF
TRBJ2-7,14,TRBV11-3,CASSLMAGVREQYF
TRBJ2-7,14,TRBV6-1,CASSGWGNAYEQYF
TRBJ2-7,13,TRBV7-2,CASDVGGSYEQYF
TRBJ2-7,15,TRBV5-1,CASSLVVAGDYEQYF
TRBJ1-2,14,TRBV9,CASSRTGANYGYTF
TRBJ2-3,17,TRBV4-1,CASSQVNSGRDGDTQYF
TRBJ1-1,13,TRBV6-1,CASSFGGRTEAFF
TRBJ2-7,14,TRBV19,CASSVAVSSYEQYF
TRBJ1-1,14,TRBV18,CASSPGQMNTEAFF
TRBJ2-2,15,TRBV28,CASSRRTGNTGELFF
TRBJ2-3,18,TRBV2,CASSGPTSGDSSTDTQYF
TRBJ1-4,16,TRBV7-9,CASSLPPPQGGGKLFF
TRBJ2-4,16,TRBV28,CASRGTVGARENIQYF
TRBJ2-1,15,TRBV9,CASSSQQQGANEQFF
TRBJ2-7,13,TRBV7-2,CASSSKTGGAVTF
TRBJ2-7,15,TRBV5-1,CASSSVAGSTYEQYF
TRBJ1-1,13,TRBV5-1,CASSLPGWGEAFF
TRBJ1-2,15,TRBV11-2,CASSLVGQGGYGYTF
TRBJ2-5,16,TRBV2,CASSPDSSGGQETQYF
TRBJ2-5,17,TRBV18,CASSSSRLAGDQETQYF
TRBJ2-5,19,TRBV5-1,CASSPPGSGRAWVEETQYF
TRBJ1-1,13,TRBV5-1,CASSWQGNTEAFF
TRBJ2-7,14,TRBV5-5,CASSLAPGTYEQYF
-,14,TRBV29-1,CSGRLAGYPYEQYF
TRBJ2-2,13,TRBV28,CASRDRASGELFF
TRBJ1-2,16,TRBV19,CASSLLGTESRYGYTF
TRBJ1-5,14,TRBV2,CASSEGRANQPQHF